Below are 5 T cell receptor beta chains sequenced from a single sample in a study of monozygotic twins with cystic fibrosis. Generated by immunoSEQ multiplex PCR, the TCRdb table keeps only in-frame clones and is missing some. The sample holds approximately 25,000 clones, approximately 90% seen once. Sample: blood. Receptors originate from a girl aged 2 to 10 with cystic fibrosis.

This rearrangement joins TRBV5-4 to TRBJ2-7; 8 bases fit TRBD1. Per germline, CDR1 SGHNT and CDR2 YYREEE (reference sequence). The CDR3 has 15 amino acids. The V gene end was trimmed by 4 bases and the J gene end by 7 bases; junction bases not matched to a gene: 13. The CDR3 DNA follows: TGTGCCAGCAGCGACGACAGGGGACCTACAGGGGAGCAGTACTTC. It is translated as CASSDDRGPTGEQYF.

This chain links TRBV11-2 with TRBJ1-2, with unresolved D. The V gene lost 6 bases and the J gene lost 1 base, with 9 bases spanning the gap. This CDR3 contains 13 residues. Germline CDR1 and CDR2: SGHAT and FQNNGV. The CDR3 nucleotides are TGTGCCAGCAGGGTTTCAGTTAACTATGGCTACACCTTC. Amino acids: CASRVSVNYGYTF.

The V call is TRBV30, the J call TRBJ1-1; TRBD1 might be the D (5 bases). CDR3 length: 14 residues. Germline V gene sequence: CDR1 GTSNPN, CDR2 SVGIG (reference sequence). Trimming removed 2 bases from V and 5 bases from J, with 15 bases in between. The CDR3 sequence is CAWSFPTGGTEAFF. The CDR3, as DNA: TGTGCCTGGAGTTTCCCGACGGGGGGGACTGAAGCTTTCTTT.

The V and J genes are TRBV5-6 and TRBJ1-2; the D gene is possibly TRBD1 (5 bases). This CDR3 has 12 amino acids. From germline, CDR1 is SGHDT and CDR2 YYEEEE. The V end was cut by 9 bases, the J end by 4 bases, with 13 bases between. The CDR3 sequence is CATTTQGYGYTF. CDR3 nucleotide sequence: TGTGCCACCACAACCCAGGGCTATGGCTACACCTTC.

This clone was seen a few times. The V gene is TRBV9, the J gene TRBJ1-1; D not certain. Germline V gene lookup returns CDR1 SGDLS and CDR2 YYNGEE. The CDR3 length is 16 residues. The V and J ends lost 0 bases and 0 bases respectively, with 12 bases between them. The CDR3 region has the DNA TGTGCCAGCAGCGTAGAGGACGGCGCTCTGAACACTGAAGCTTTCTTT. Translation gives CASSVEDGALNTEAFF.